Listed below are T cell receptor beta chains from one sample, sequenced in a study of regulatory T cells in long-lasting Graves disease. TCRdb used MiXCR to reprocess the multiplex PCR reads, holding one entry per CDR3 protein. The data contain a few hundred thousand distinct CDR3 sequences, about 12% of them singletons. These same data were also listed under a study on T cells in Graves' hyperthyroidism and ophthalmopathy.

The sequenced sample was peripheral blood mononuclear cells (PBMCs), obtained at new diagnosis, from a patient treated with antithyroid drugs. The source of these receptors is a woman under 30 with Graves disease. Both conserved end residues are part of each CDR3. D genes are given only for firm matches. Clone size is shown for a subset of rows, as once, few, many or a class of expanded clone.

V	J	size	D	CDR3	DNA
TRBV11-2	TRBJ2-7	.	.	CASSLDGAVYEQYF	TGTGCCAGCAGCTTAGATGGGGCGGTCTACGAGCAGTACTTC
TRBV5-1	TRBJ2-1	many	TRBD2	CASSLSGMEQFF	TGCGCCAGCAGCTTGAGCGGGATGGAGCAGTTCTTC
TRBV7-2	TRBJ2-1	many	.	CASSSRIDNEQFF	TGTGCCAGCAGCTCGCGGATCGACAATGAGCAGTTCTTC
TRBV6-9	TRBJ1-1	many	.	CASSYEREAFF	TGTGCCAGCAGTTACGAACGTGAAGCTTTCTTT
TRBV19	TRBJ2-1	.	.	CASSIRARVYNEQFF	TGTGCCAGTAGTATAAGGGCCAGGGTTTACAATGAGCAGTTCTTC
TRBV18	TRBJ2-1	few	.	CASSLPSGYNEQFF	TGTGCCAGCTCACTACCCAGCGGATACAATGAGCAGTTCTTC
TRBV5-1	TRBJ2-7	many	.	CASSPTGTYYEQYF	TGCGCCAGCAGCCCAACCGGGACCTACTACGAGCAGTACTTC
TRBV9	TRBJ2-1	.	.	CASSMTGTPSSYNEQFF	TGTGCCAGCAGCATGACCGGGACCCCCAGCTCCTACAATGAGCAGTTCTTC
TRBV6-1	TRBJ1-2	.	.	CASSLRRQGVFLISYGFNYGYTF	TGTGCCAGCAGCTTACGCAGGCAGGGAGTATTCTTAATTTCCTACGGCTTTAACTATGGCTACACCTTC
TRBV11-3	TRBJ1-3	few	.	CASSLGASGSGNTIYF	TGTGCCAGCAGCTTAGGGGCGTCGGGCAGTGGAAACACCATATATTTT
TRBV29-1	TRBJ2-3	few	TRBD2	CSDRGGPTDTQYF	TGCAGCGACCGCGGGGGGCCTACAGATACGCAGTATTTT
TRBV14	TRBJ2-1	.	.	CASSQRRAYNEQFF	TGTGCCAGCAGCCAACGGCGGGCGTACAATGAGCAGTTCTTC
TRBV11-2	TRBJ2-6	many	.	CASRNWRGGANVLTF	TGTGCCAGCAGGAATTGGCGGGGTGGTGCCAACGTCCTGACTTTC
TRBV5-1	TRBJ1-5	.	.	CASSYDGGFNQPQHF	TGCGCCAGTTCCTACGACGGGGGGTTCAATCAGCCCCAGCATTTT
TRBV2	TRBJ1-6	many	.	CASSEETAYNSPLHF	TGTGCCAGCAGTGAGGAAACAGCCTATAATTCACCCCTCCACTTT
TRBV10-3	TRBJ2-1	many	TRBD2	CAMGASGSMNEQFF	TGTGCCATGGGAGCTAGCGGGAGTATGAATGAGCAGTTCTTC
TRBV19	TRBJ2-1	many	.	CASSIRDNEQFF	TGTGCCAGTAGTATAAGGGACAATGAGCAGTTCTTC
TRBV19	TRBJ2-7	few	.	CASSMGSPSYEQYF	TGTGCCAGTAGTATGGGGTCCCCTTCTTACGAGCAGTACTTC
TRBV20-1	TRBJ2-7	many	TRBD1	CSARDFEGTGAEQYF	TGCAGTGCTAGAGATTTTGAGGGGACAGGGGCCGAGCAGTACTTC
TRBV7-3	TRBJ2-5	many	TRBD2	CASSLNGRGGYETQYF	TGTGCCAGCAGCTTAAACGGGCGGGGGGGCTACGAGACCCAGTACTTC
TRBV6-2/TRBV6-3	TRBJ2-1	many	TRBD2	CASSSESGRAFSYNEQFF	TGTGCCAGCAGTTCAGAGTCGGGGAGGGCCTTCTCCTACAATGAGCAGTTCTTC
TRBV7-2	TRBJ1-1	many	TRBD1	CASSWTGLNTEAFF	TGTGCCAGCAGCTGGACAGGGTTGAACACTGAAGCTTTCTTT
TRBV9	TRBJ2-1	.	TRBD1	CASSPRDRAIDEQFF	TGTGCCAGCAGCCCCCGGGACAGGGCGATTGATGAGCAGTTCTTC
TRBV4-1	TRBJ2-5	few	.	CASSLGSNSQETQYF	TGCGCCAGCAGCCTTGGTAGCAATTCGCAAGAGACCCAGTACTTC
TRBV11-2	TRBJ2-1	many	TRBD2	CASSLDRTSGREQFF	TGTGCCAGCAGCTTAGACCGGACTAGCGGGAGGGAGCAGTTCTTC
TRBV7-9	TRBJ1-6	many	.	CASRRQEYNSPLHF	TGTGCCAGCAGGAGACAGGAATATAATTCACCCCTCCACTTT
TRBV9	TRBJ1-4	many	.	CASSPGLATNEKLFF	TGTGCCAGCAGCCCGGGCCTTGCAACTAATGAAAAACTGTTTTTT
TRBV27	TRBJ2-1	many	.	CASSRPALLGNSEQFF	TGTGCCAGCAGTCGACCCGCGTTATTGGGGAATTCGGAGCAGTTCTTC
TRBV20-1	TRBJ2-1	many	TRBD2	CSELAGGEQFF	TGCAGTGAACTAGCGGGAGGTGAGCAGTTCTTC
TRBV27	TRBJ2-1	many	TRBD1	CASSSPQGDVDNEQFF	TGTGCCAGCAGTTCCCCACAGGGGGATGTGGACAATGAGCAGTTCTTC